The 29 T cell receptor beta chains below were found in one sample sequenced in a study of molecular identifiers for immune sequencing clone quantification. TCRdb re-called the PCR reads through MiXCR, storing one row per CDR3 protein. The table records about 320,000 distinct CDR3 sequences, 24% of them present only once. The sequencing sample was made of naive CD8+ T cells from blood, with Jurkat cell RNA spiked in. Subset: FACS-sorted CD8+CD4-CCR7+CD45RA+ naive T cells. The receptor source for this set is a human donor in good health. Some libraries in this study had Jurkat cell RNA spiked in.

The CDR3 is CASSFLQGAEAFF. Here the CDR3 DNA reads TGCGCCAGCAGCTTCTTACAGGGGGCTGAAGCTTTCTTT. This chain joins TRBV5-1 and TRBJ1-1; 8 nucleotides match TRBD1. The V and J ends lost 2 bases and 6 bases, in that order; junction bases with no gene match: 3. Germline assignment: CDR1 SGHRS and CDR2 YFSETQ. The CDR3 runs 13 residues.

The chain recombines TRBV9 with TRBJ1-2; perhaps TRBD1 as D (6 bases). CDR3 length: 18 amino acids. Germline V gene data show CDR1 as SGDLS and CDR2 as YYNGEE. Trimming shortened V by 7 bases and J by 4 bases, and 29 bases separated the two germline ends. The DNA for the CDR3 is TGTGCCAGCGGCTCCCCTCCAGGGGATCAGGGAAATCGCTATGGCTACACCTTC. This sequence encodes CASGSPPGDQGNRYGYTF.

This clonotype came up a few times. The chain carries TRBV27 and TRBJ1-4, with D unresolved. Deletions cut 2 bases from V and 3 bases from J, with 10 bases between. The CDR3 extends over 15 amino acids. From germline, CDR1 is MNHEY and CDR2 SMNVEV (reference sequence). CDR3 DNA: TGTGCCAGCAGTTTACTGTCGGGAGCTAATGAAAAACTGTTTTTT. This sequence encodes CASSLLSGANEKLFF. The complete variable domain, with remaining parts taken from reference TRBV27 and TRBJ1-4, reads EAQVTQNPRYLITVTGKKLTVTCSQNMNHEYMSWYRQDPGLGLRQIYYSMNVEVTDKGDVPEGYKVSRKEKRNFPLILESPSPNQTSLYFCASSLLSGANEKLFFGSGTQLSVL.

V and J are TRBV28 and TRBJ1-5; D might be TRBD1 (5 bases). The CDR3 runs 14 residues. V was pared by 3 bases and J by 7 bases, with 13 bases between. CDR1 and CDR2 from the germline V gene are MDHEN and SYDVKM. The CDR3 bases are TGTGCCAGCAGTTTGACCGCCGAGGGGCAGCCCCAGCATTTT. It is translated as CASSLTAEGQPQHF.

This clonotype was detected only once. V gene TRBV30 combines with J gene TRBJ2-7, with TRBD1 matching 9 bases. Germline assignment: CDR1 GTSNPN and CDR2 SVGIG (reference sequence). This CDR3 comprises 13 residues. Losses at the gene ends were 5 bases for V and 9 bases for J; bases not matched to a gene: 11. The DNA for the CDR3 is TGTGCCTGGGTAGACAGGGGGGTACGAGTGCAGTACTTC. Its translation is CAWVDRGVRVQYF.

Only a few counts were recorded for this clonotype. The chain's CDR3 is CASSPRTSGNTDTQYF. The CDR3 coding sequence is TGTGCCAGCAGCCCCAGGACTAGCGGAAACACAGATACGCAGTATTTT. This chain uses TRBV11-3 with TRBJ2-3; TRBD2 matches 10 bases. The ends lost 5 bases at V and 2 bases at J; junction bases unmatched: 7. The CDR3 is 16 amino acids. Germline CDR1 and CDR2: SGHNT and YENEEA.

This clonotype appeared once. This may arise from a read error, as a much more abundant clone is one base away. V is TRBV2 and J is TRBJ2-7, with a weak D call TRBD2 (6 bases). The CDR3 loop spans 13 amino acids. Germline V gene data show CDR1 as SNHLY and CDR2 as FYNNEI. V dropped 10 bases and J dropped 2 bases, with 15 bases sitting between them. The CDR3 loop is CATGWGLTYEQYF. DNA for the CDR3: TGTGCCACCGGGTGGGGACTTACCTACGAGCAGTACTTC.

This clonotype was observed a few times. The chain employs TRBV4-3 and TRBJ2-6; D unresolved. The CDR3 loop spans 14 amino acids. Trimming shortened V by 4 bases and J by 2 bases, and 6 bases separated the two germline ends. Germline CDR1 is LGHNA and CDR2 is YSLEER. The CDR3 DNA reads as TGCGCCAGCAGCCCTAACCCTGGGGCCAACGTCCTGACTTTC. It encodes CASSPNPGANVLTF.

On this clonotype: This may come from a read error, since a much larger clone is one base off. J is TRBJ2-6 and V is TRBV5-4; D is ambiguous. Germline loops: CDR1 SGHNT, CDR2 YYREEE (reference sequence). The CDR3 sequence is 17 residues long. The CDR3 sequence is CASGLVGPLPGANVLTF. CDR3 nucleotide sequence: TGTGCCAGCGGCTTGGTGGGCCCTTTGCCCGGGGCCAACGTCCTGACTTTC.

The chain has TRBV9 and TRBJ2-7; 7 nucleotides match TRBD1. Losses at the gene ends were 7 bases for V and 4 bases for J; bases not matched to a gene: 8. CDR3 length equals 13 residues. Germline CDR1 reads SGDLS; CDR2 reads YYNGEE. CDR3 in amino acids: CASGAETGYEQYF. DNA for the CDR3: TGTGCCAGCGGCGCCGAGACAGGGTACGAGCAGTACTTC.

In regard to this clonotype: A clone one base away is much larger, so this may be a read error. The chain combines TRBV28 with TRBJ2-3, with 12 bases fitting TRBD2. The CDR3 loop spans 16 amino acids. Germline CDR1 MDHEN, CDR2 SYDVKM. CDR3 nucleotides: TGTGCCAGCGGTTTCCCTCCCGGACTAGCGGGAAATACGCAGTATTTT. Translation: CASGFPPGLAGNTQYF. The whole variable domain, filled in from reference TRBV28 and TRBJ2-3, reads DVKVTQSSRYLVKRTGEKVFLECVQDMDHENMFWYRQDPGLGLRLIYFSYDVKMKEKGDIPEGYSVSREKKERFSLILESASTNQTSMYLCASGFPPGLAGNTQYFGPGTRLTVL.

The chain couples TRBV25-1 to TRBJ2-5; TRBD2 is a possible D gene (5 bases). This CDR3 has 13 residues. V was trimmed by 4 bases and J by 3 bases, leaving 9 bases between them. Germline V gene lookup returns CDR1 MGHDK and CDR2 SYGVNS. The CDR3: CASSGTLEETQYF. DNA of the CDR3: TGTGCCAGCAGTGGGACTCTCGAAGAGACCCAGTACTTC.

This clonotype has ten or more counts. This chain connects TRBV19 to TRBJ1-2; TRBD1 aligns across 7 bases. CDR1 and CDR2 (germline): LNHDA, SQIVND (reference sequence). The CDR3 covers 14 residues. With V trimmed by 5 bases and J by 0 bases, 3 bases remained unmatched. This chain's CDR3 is CASSSGGANYGYTF. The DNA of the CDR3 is TGTGCCAGTAGTTCAGGGGGAGCTAACTATGGCTACACCTTC.

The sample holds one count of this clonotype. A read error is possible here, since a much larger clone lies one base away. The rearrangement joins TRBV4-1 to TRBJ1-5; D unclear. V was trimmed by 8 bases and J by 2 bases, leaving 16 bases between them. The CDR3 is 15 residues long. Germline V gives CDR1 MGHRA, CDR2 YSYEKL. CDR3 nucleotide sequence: TGCGCCAGCCGCCTAGGACCGGGAGGCAATCAGCCCCAGCATTTT. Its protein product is CASRLGPGGNQPQHF.

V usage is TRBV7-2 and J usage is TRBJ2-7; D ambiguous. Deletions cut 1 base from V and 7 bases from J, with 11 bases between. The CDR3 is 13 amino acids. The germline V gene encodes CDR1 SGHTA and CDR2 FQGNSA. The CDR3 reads CASSLVILGEQYF. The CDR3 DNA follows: TGTGCCAGCAGCTTAGTCATTCTCGGAGAGCAGTACTTC.

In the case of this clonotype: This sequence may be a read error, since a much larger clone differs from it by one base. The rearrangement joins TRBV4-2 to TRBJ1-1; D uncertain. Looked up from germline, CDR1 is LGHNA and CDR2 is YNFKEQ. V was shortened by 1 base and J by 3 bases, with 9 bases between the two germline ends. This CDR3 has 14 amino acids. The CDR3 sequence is CASSQGERDTEAFF. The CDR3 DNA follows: TGTGCCAGCAGCCAAGGGGAGCGGGACACTGAAGCTTTCTTT.

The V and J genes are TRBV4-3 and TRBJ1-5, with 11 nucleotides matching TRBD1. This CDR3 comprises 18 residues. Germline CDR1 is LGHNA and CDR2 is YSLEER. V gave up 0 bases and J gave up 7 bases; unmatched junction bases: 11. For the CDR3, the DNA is TGCGCCAGCAGCCAAGATCTGCGTGGACAGGGGGCAAGGCAGCCCCAGCATTTT. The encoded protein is CASSQDLRGQGARQPQHF.

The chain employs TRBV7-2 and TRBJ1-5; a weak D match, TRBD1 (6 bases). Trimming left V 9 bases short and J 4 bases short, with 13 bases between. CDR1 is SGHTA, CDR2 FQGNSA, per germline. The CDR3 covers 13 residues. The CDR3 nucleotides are TGTGCCAGTAGTACAGGGCCGAATCAGCCCCAGCATTTT. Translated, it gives CASSTGPNQPQHF. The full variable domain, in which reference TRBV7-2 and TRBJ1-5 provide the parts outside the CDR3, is GAGVSQSPSNKVTEKGKDVELRCDPISGHTALYWYRQSLGQGLEFLIYFQGNSAPDKSGLPSDRFSAERTGGSVSTLTIQRTQQEDSAVYLCASSTGPNQPQHFGDGTRLSIL.

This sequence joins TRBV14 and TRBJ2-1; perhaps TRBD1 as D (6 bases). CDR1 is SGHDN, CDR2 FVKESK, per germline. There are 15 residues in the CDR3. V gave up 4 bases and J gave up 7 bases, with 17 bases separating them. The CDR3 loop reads CASSLVTGIVNEQFF. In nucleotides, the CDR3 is TGTGCCAGCAGCCTAGTCACAGGGATAGTAAATGAGCAGTTCTTC.

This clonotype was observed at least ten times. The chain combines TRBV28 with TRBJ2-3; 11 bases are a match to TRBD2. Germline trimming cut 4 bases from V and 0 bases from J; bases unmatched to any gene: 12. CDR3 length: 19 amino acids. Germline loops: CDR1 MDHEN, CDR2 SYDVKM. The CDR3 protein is CASSSETSGIHISTDTQYF. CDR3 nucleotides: TGTGCCAGCAGTTCGGAGACTAGCGGGATCCATATTAGCACAGATACGCAGTATTTT.

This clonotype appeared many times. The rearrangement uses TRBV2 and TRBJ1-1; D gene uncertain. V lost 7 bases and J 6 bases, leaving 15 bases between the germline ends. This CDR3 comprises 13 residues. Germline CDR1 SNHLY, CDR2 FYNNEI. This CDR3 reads CASKRGSLPEAFF. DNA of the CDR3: TGTGCCAGCAAAAGAGGGTCGCTGCCTGAAGCTTTCTTT.

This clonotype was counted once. The CDR3 here is CASSFSRDRDSTGELFF. The CDR3 DNA reads TGTGCCAGCAGCTTTTCTCGGGACAGGGACAGCACCGGGGAGCTGTTTTTT. This rearrangement joins TRBV7-9 to TRBJ2-2; 9 bases align to TRBD1. The germline V gene has CDR1 SEHNR and CDR2 FQNEAQ (reference sequence). V was clipped by 3 bases and J by 4 bases; unmatched bases: 9. The CDR3 covers 17 residues. Combining the CDR3 with reference TRBV7-9 and TRBJ2-2 gives the whole variable domain DTGVSQNPRHKITKRGQNVTFRCDPISEHNRLYWYRQTLGQGPEFLTYFQNEAQLEKSRLLSDRFSAERPKGSFSTLEIQRTEQGDSAMYLCASSFSRDRDSTGELFFGEGSRLTVL.

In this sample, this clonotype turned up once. The CDR3 sequence: CATRKQGTEATEAFF. The CDR3, as DNA: TGTGCCACCAGGAAACAAGGGACGGAAGCCACTGAAGCTTTCTTT. This chain connects TRBV10-3 to TRBJ1-1, with TRBD1 as a possible D gene (5 bases). The V gene lost 10 bases and the J gene lost 4 bases, with 22 bases spanning the gap. Germline loops: CDR1 ENHRY, CDR2 SYGVKD. CDR3 length: 15 amino acids.

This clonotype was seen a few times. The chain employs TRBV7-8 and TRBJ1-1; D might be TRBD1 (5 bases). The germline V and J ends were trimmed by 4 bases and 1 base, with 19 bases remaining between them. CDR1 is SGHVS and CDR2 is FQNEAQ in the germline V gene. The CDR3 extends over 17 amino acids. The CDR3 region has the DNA TGTGCCAGCAGCTCTGATCAGACAGCGCAGCAGAACACTGAAGCTTTCTTT. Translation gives CASSSDQTAQQNTEAFF.

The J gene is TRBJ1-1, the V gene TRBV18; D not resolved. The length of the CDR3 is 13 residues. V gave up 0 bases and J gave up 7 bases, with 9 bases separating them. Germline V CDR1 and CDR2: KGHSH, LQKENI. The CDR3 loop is CASSPPSANEAFF. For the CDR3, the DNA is TGTGCCAGCTCACCACCTTCCGCTAATGAAGCTTTCTTT.

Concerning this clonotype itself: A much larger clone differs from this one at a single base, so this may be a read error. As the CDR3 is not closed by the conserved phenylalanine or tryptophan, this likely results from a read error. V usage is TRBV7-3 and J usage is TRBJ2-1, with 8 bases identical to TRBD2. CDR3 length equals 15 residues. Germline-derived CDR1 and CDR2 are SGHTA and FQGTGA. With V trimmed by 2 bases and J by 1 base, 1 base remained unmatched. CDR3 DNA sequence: TGTGCCAGCAGCTTAGGCGGGAGGTCCTACAATGAGCAGTTCCTC. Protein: CASSLGGRSYNEQFL.

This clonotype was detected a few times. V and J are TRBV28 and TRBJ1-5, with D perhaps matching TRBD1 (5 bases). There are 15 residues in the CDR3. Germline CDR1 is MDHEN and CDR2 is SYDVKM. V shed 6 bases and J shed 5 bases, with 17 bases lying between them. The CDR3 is CASSPMGPGDQPQHF. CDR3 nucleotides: TGTGCCAGCAGCCCGATGGGACCTGGGGATCAGCCCCAGCATTTT.

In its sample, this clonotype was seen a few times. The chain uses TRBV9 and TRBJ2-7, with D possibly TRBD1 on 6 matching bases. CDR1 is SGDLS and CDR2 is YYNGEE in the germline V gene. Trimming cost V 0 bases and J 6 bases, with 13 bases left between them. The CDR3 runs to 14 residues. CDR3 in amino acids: CASSVGGQLSEQYF. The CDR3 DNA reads TGTGCCAGCAGCGTAGGAGGACAGCTGAGCGAGCAGTACTTC.

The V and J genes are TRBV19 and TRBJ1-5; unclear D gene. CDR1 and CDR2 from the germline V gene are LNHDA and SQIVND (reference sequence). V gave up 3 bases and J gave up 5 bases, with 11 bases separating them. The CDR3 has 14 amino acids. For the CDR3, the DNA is TGTGCCAGTAGTATTCTGGGGATGGATCAGCCCCAGCATTTT. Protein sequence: CASSILGMDQPQHF.